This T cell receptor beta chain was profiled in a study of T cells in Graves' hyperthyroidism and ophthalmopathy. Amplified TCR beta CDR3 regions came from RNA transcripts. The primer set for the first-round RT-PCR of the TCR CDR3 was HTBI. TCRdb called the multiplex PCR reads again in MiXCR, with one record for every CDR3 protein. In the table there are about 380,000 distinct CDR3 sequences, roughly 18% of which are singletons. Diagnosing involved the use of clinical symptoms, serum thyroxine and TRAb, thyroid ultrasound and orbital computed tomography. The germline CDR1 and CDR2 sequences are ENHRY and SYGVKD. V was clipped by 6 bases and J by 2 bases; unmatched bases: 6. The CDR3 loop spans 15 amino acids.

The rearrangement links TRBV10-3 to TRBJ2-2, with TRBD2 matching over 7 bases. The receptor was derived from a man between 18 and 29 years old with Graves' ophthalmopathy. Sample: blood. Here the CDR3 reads CAIRTRDYNTGELFF. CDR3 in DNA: TGTGCCATCAGGACCCGGGACTACAACACCGGGGAGCTGTTTTTT.